Listed here are 20 T cell receptor beta chains from one sample, sequenced in a study of regulatory T cells in long-lasting Graves disease. Building the TCR beta libraries relied on iRepertoire HTBI primers, and CDR3 regions underwent Arm-PCR. Each CDR3 protein is one row after TCRdb ran MiXCR on the multiplex PCR reads. The sample contains around 240,000 distinct CDR3 sequences, 15% to 20% of which appear only once. Time point of the sample: newly diagnosed GD, antithyroid drugs for less than 3 months. The TCR library was prepared using RNA isolated from PBMCs. These records were also assigned to another study, of T cells in Graves' hyperthyroidism and ophthalmopathy.

This sample comprised peripheral blood mononuclear cells (PBMCs), obtained at new diagnosis, from a patient treated with antithyroid drugs. These TCRs come from a woman aged 25-40 years with Graves disease.

The table lists this clonotype with many counts. This chain links TRBV5-1 with TRBJ2-7, with D unclear. CDR3 length equals 13 residues. V lost 6 bases and J lost 0, with 10 bases in between. The germline V gene has CDR1 SGHRS and CDR2 YFSETQ. This CDR3 reads CASKESSSYEQYF. DNA of the CDR3: TGCGCCAGCAAGGAGAGTAGCTCCTACGAGCAGTACTTC.

This clonotype was detected many times. A junction end diverges from the germline sequence, so it may reflect a read error. V and J are TRBV5-1 and TRBJ2-3; weak D call: TRBD2 (5 bases). Germline lookup yields CDR1 SGHRS and CDR2 YFSETQ. CDR3 length: 13 amino acids. This CDR3 is CASSLSGWDTQYF. The CDR3 DNA sequence: TGTGCCAGCAGCTTAAGCGGCTGGGATACGCAGTATTTT.

The CDR3 sequence: CASSYTQDTQYF. CDR3 nucleotide sequence: TGTGCCAGCAGTTACACCCAGGATACGCAGTATTTT. The genes are TRBV6-2 or TRBV6-3 and TRBJ2-3, with unresolved D. CDR1 is MNHEY and CDR2 is SVGEGT in the germline V gene. This CDR3 spans 12 amino acids. Trimming took off 2 bases at V and 6 bases at J, with 6 bases between the two ends.

Ten or more counts support this clonotype. The V call is TRBV5-4, the J call TRBJ2-3; 12 bases fit TRBD2. Germline V gene lookup returns CDR1 SGHNT and CDR2 YYREEE (reference sequence). This CDR3 has 18 amino acids. With V trimmed by 1 base and J by 4 bases, 10 bases remained unmatched. The chain's CDR3 is CASSLKLAGGHRSDTQYF. The DNA for the CDR3 is TGTGCCAGCAGCTTGAAGCTAGCGGGGGGGCACCGTTCAGATACGCAGTATTTT.

In the case of this clonotype: With a far larger clone one base away, a read error is the likely cause. This chain connects TRBV11-2 to TRBJ2-7, with unresolved D. Germline V gene data show CDR1 as SGHAT and CDR2 as FQNNGV. The CDR3 covers 14 residues. Trimming pared 5 bases from V and 7 bases from J, leaving 18 bases between. The DNA of the CDR3 is TGTGCCAGCAGCACGGAACCAACGGCGCGGGAGCAGTACTTC. It codes for CASSTEPTAREQYF.

This clonotype showed up many times. The chain recombines TRBV5-1 with TRBJ2-7; 7 bases map to TRBD2. Germline CDR1 SGHRS, CDR2 YFSETQ. The CDR3 is 16 residues long. J gave up 2 bases and V 4 bases, and 12 bases lay outside the gene matches. CDR3 loop: CASSLLIAGKTYEQYF. CDR3 DNA sequence: TGCGCCAGCAGCCTCCTGATAGCGGGTAAGACCTACGAGCAGTACTTC.

As regards this clonotype: Sequence at one end of the junction differs from germline and may be a read error. The rearrangement joins TRBV6-2 or TRBV6-3 to TRBJ1-6; 8 bases are shared with TRBD1. Per germline, CDR1 MNHEY and CDR2 SVGEGT. CDR3 length: 16 amino acids. The CDR3 DNA sequence: TGTGCCAGCAGTGGAGCAGACAGGGGCTCTTATTCACCCCCCCACTTT. This translates into CASSGADRGSYSPPHF.

This clonotype was detected once. A single base separates this from a much larger clone, so it may be a read error. V is TRBV7-3 and J is TRBJ2-5; D is ambiguous. The CDR3 sequence is 16 residues long. Trimming pared 4 bases from V and 11 bases from J, leaving 26 bases between. Per the germline V gene, CDR1 is SGHTA and CDR2 is FQGTGA. The CDR3 coding sequence is TGTGCCAGCAGCTGGTCACGGTTGGGGTCCTACAATGAGCAGTACTTC. Protein product: CASSWSRLGSYNEQYF.

This clonotype was recorded many times. This sequence joins TRBV20-1 and TRBJ2-7; 10 nucleotides match TRBD2. The germline CDR1 and CDR2 sequences are DFQATT and SNEGSKA (reference sequence). V was clipped by 5 bases and J by 3 bases; unmatched bases: 7. The CDR3 spans 14 residues. CDR3 DNA: TGCAGTGCTTCAGCGGGGGGGAACTTCTACGAGCAGTACTTC. Its protein product is CSASAGGNFYEQYF.

For the CDR3, the DNA is TGTGCCAGCAGCCAGGGACAGATTTTAAACTATGGCTACACCTTC. It yields the protein CASSQGQILNYGYTF. V usage is TRBV4-2 and J usage is TRBJ1-2; 7 positions match TRBD1. CDR3 size: 15 residues. Germline V gene lookup returns CDR1 LGHNA and CDR2 YNFKEQ. V lost 3 bases to trimming and J lost 2 bases; unmatched junction nucleotides: 6.

This rearrangement joins TRBV20-1 to TRBJ2-3, with 15 nucleotides matching TRBD2. CDR1 DFQATT and CDR2 SNEGSKA come from the germline V gene (reference sequence). V gave up 3 bases and J gave up 9 bases; unmatched junction bases: 13. The CDR3 is 17 amino acids. CDR3 in amino acids: CSARSSGTSGGFGTQYF. The DNA for the CDR3 is TGCAGTGCTAGGTCCTCCGGGACTAGCGGGGGGTTCGGGACGCAGTATTTT.

This clonotype was observed at least ten times. V gene TRBV27 combines with J gene TRBJ2-3; TRBD2 is a possible D gene (6 bases). From germline, CDR1 is MNHEY and CDR2 SMNVEV (reference sequence). Trimming pared 5 bases from V and 1 base from J, leaving 13 bases between. This CDR3 comprises 15 residues. CDR3: CASSPGVAGTDTQYF. Here the CDR3 DNA reads TGTGCCAGCAGTCCCGGGGTAGCGGGCACAGATACGCAGTATTTT.

V is TRBV7-2 and J is TRBJ2-1; D gene ambiguous. The germline CDR1 and CDR2 sequences are SGHTA and FQGNSA. The CDR3 consists of 13 residues. Trimming took 6 bases from V and 7 from J, leaving 13 bases between them. CDR3 sequence reads: CASSSSFTNEQFF. In nucleotides, the CDR3 is TGTGCCAGCAGTTCCTCTTTTACAAATGAGCAGTTCTTC. Combining the CDR3 with reference TRBV7-2 and TRBJ2-1 gives the whole variable domain GAGVSQSPSNKVTEKGKDVELRCDPISGHTALYWYRQSLGQGLEFLIYFQGNSAPDKSGLPSDRFSAERTGGSVSTLTIQRTQQEDSAVYLCASSSSFTNEQFFGPGTRLTVL.

This clonotype was recorded a few times. V usage is TRBV7-6 and J usage is TRBJ1-2, with 8 nucleotides matching TRBD1. Germline V gene data show CDR1 as SGHVS and CDR2 as FNYEAQ. The trim removed 4 bases at V and 4 bases at J, leaving 8 bases unmatched. The CDR3 spans 15 residues. The CDR3 bases are TGTGCCAGCAGCTCAGAGGCGACAGGGGCCTATGGCTACACCTTC. Residues: CASSSEATGAYGYTF.

The chain employs TRBV25-1 and TRBJ1-2; 7 bases agree with TRBD1. The germline CDR1 and CDR2 sequences are MGHDK and SYGVNS. The CDR3 is 14 residues long. V trimming: 0 bases; J trimming: 7 bases; junction bases outside the gene matches: 5. The CDR3 bases are TGTGCCAGCAGTGAATATAAGGGGGCGGGTGGCTACACCTTC. Amino acid sequence: CASSEYKGAGGYTF.

This clonotype was recorded many times. CDR3: CASSPRGLAGYEQYF. The CDR3 coding sequence is TGTGCCAGCAGCCCCCGGGGACTAGCGGGCTACGAGCAGTACTTC. The J gene is TRBJ2-7, the V gene TRBV6-1, with 12 positions matching TRBD2. CDR3 length: 15 residues. Germline V gives CDR1 MNHNS, CDR2 SASEGT. V shed 6 bases and J 3 bases; nucleotides not matched to a gene: 6.

This clonotype was counted many times. The V call is TRBV28, the J call TRBJ1-2, with a tentative D call TRBD1 (6 bases). The germline CDR1 and CDR2 sequences are MDHEN and SYDVKM. The CDR3 runs 14 residues. The V gene lost 4 bases and the J gene lost 4 bases, with 13 bases spanning the gap. CDR3 in DNA: TGTGCCAGCAGTTACCCCACAGGGTTCTATGGCTACACCTTC. Amino acids: CASSYPTGFYGYTF.

Many counts were recorded for this clonotype. The CDR3 protein is CASLKPGQANTGELFF. Here the CDR3 DNA reads TGTGCCAGCCTTAAGCCGGGACAGGCGAACACCGGGGAGCTGTTTTTT. V usage is TRBV11-2 and J usage is TRBJ2-2, with 8 bases aligning to TRBD1. CDR1 and CDR2 from the germline V gene are SGHAT and FQNNGV. The ends lost 8 bases at V and 0 bases at J; junction bases unmatched: 8. CDR3 length: 16 residues. The variable domain in full, with the rest retrieved from reference TRBV11-2 and TRBJ2-2, is EAGVAQSPRYKIIEKRQSVAFWCNPISGHATLYWYQQILGQGPKLLIQFQNNGVVDDSQLPKDRFSAERLKGVDSTLKIQPAKLEDSAVYLCASLKPGQANTGELFFGEGSRLTVL.

Ten or more counts support this clonotype. The chain combines TRBV24-1 with TRBJ2-7, with 9 positions matching TRBD1. CDR3 size: 16 residues. Germline CDR1 and CDR2: KGHDR and SFDVKD. The V and J ends lost 4 bases and 5 bases, in that order; junction bases with no gene match: 11. The CDR3 loop reads CATSDPPRDRDHEQYF. In DNA form, the CDR3 reads TGTGCCACCAGTGACCCACCCCGGGACAGGGACCACGAGCAGTACTTC.

This clonotype was counted at least ten times. J is TRBJ2-3 and V is TRBV11-2; 8 bases align to TRBD2. Trimming removed 5 bases from V and 2 bases from J; junction bases left unmatched: 9. This CDR3 comprises 16 residues. Per the germline V gene, CDR1 is SGHAT and CDR2 is FQNNGV. The CDR3 is CASSRRGGGNTDTQYF. Written as DNA, the CDR3 is TGTGCCAGCAGCCGACGGGGGGGGGGTAACACAGATACGCAGTATTTT.